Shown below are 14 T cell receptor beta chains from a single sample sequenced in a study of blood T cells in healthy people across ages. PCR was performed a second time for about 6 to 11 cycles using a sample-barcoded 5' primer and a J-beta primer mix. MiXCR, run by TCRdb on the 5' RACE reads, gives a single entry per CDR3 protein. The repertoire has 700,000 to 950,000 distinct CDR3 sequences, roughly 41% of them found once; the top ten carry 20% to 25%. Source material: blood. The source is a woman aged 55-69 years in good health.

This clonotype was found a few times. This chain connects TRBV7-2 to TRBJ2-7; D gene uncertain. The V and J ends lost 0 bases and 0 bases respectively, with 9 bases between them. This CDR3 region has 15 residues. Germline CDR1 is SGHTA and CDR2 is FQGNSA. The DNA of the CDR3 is TGTGCCAGCAGCTTAGCGGAAGTCCGCTCCTACGAGCAGTACTTC. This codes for CASSLAEVRSYEQYF.

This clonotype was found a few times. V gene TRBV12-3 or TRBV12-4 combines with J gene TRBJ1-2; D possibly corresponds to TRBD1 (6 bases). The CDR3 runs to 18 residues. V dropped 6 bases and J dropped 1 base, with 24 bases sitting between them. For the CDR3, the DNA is TGTGCCAGCAGCCTAGCTGCCAGGGGACCTGAAATTAACTATGGCTACACCTTC. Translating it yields CASSLAARGPEINYGYTF.

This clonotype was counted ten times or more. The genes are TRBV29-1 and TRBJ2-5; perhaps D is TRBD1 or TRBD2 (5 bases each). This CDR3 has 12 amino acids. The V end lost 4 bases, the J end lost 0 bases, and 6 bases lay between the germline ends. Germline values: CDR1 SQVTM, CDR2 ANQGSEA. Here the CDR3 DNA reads TGCAGCGTTGGGGGGTACCAAGAGACCCAGTACTTC. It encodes CSVGGYQETQYF.

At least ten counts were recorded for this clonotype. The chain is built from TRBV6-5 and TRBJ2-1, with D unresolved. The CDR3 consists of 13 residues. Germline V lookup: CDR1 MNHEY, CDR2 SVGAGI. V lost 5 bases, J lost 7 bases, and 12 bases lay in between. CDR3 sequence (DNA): TGTGCCAGCAGTCAGTCCTACGGTAATGAGCAGTTCTTC. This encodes CASSQSYGNEQFF.

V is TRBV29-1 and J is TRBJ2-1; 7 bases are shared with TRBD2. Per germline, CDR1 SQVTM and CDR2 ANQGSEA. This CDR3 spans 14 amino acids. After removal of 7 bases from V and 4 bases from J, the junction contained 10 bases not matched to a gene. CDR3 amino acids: CSAPGLRLYNEQFF. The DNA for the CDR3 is TGCAGCGCTCCGGGACTACGATTATACAATGAGCAGTTCTTC.

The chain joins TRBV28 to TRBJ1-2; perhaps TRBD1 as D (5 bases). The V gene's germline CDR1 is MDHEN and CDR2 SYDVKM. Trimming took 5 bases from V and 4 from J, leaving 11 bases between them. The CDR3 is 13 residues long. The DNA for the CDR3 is TGTGCCAGCAGTACCTCGACAGTCTATGGCTACACCTTC. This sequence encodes CASSTSTVYGYTF.

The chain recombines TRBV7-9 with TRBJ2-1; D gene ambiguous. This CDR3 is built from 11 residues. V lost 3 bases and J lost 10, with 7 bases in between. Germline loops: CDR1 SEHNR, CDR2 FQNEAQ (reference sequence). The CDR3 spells CASSFQQEQFF. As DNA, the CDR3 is TGTGCCAGCAGCTTTCAACAGGAGCAGTTCTTC.

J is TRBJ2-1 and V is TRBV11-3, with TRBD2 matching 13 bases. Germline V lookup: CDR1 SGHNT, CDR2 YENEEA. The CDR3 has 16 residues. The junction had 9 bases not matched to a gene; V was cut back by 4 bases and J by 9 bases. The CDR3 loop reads CASSSILAGGPVEQFF. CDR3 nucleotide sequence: TGTGCCAGCAGCTCCATACTAGCGGGAGGGCCGGTTGAGCAGTTCTTC.

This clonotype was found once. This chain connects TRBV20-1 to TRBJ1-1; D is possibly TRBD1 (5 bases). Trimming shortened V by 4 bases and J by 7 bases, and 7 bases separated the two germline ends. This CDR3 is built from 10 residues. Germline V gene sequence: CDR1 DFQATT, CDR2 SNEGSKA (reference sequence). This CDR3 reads CSATRGEAFF. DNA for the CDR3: TGCAGTGCTACAAGGGGTGAAGCTTTCTTT.

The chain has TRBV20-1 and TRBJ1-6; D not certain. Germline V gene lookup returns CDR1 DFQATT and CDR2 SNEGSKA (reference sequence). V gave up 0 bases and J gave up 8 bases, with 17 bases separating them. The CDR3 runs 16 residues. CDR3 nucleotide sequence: TGCAGTGCTAGAGATTTTCTAACGACATCTGATTCACCCCTCCACTTT. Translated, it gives CSARDFLTTSDSPLHF.

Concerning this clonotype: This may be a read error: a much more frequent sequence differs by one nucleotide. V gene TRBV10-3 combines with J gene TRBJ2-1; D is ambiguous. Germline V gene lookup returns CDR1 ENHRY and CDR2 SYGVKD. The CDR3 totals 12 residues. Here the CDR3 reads CAIRESEVEQFF. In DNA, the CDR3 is TGTGCCATCAGGGAGTCTGAGGTTGAGCAGTTCTTC.

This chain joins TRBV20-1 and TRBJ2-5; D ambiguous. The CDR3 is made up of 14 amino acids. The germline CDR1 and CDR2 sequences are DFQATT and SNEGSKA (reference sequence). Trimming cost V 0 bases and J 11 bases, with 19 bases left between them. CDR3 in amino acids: CSARDPYGTPGQYF. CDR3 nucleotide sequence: TGCAGTGCTAGAGATCCTTACGGAACCCCCGGGCAGTACTTC.

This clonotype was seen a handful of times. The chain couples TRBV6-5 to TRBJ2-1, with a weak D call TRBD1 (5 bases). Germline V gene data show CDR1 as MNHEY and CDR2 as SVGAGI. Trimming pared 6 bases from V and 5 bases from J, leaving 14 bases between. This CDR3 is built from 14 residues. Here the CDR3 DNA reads TGTGCCAGCAGCCCCAGGGCGGTTGACAATGAGCAGTTCTTC. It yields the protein CASSPRAVDNEQFF.

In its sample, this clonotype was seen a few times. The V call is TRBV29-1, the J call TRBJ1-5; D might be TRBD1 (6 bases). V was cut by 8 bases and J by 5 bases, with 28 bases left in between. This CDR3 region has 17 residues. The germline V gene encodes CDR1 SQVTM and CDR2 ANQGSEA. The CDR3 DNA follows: TGCAGCAGGACAGCCCCAAAATACCTCCAATCCCATCAGCCCCAGCATTTT. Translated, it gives CSRTAPKYLQSHQPQHF.